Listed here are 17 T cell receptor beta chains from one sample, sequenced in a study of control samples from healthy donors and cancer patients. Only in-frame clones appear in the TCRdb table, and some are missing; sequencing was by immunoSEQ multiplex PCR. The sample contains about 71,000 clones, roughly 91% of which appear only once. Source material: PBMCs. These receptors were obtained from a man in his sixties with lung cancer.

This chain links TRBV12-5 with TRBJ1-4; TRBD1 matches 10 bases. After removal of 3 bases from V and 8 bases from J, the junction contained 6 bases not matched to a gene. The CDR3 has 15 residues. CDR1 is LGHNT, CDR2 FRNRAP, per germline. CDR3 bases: TGTGCTAGTGGTTTAGCGACAGGGGGCGAGGAAAAACTGTTTTTT. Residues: CASGLATGGEEKLFF.

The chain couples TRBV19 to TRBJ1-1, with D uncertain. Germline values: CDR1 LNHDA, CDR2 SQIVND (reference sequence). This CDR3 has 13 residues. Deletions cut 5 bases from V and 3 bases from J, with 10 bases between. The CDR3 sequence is CASSPGRDTEAFF. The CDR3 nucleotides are TGTGCCAGTAGTCCTGGACGGGACACTGAAGCTTTCTTT.

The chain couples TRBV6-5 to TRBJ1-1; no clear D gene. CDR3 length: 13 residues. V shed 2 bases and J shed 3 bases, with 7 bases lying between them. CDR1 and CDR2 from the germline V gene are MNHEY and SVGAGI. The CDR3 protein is CASSYGGDTEAFF. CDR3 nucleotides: TGTGCCAGCAGTTACGGCGGTGACACTGAAGCTTTCTTT.

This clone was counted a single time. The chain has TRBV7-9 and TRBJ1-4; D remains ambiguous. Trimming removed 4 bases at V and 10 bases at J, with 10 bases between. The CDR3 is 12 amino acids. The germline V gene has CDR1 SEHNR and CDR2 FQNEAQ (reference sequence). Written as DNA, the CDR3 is TGTGCCAGCAGCTCAGAGGTCGGAAAACTGTTTTTT. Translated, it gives CASSSEVGKLFF.

The CDR3 region has the DNA TGCGCCAGCAGTTCGACAGGGATCGAGACCCAGTACTTC. Amino acids: CASSSTGIETQYF. The chain joins TRBV5-1 to TRBJ2-5, with 7 bases aligning to TRBD1. Germline trimming cut 5 bases from V and 5 bases from J; bases unmatched to any gene: 6. The germline V gene encodes CDR1 SGHRS and CDR2 YFSETQ. The CDR3 is made up of 13 amino acids.

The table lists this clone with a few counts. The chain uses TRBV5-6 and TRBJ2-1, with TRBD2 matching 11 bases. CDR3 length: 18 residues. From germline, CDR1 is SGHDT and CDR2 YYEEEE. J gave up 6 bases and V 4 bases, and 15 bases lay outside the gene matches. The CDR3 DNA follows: TGTGCCAGCAGCGGGGCGACTAGCGGGATTTTCGGGGTCAATGAGCAGTTCTTC. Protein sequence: CASSGATSGIFGVNEQFF.

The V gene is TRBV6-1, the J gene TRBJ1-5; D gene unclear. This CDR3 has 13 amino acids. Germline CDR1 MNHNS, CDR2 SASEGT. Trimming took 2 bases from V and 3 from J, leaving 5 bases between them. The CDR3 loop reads CASSEFPNQPQHF. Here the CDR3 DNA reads TGTGCCAGCAGTGAATTCCCCAATCAGCCCCAGCATTTT.

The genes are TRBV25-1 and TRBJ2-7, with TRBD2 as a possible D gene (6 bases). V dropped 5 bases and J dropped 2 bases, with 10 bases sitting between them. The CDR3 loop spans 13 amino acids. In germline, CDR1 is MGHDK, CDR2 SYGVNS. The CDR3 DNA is TGTGCCAGCAGTCGCGGGGACCCCTACGAGCAGTACTTC. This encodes CASSRGDPYEQYF.

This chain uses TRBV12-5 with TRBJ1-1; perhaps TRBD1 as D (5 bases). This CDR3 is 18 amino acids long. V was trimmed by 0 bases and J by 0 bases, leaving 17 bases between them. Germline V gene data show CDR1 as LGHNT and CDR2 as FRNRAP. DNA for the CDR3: TGTGCTAGTGGTTTGGTTCCAGACGGGACCACGATGAACACTGAAGCTTTCTTT. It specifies CASGLVPDGTTMNTEAFF.

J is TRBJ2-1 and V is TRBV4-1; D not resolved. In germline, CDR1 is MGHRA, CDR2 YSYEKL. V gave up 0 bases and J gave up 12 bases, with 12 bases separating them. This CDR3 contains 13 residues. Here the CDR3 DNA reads TGCGCCAGCAGCCAAGATCAAGAACGACTGCAGTTCTTC. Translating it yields CASSQDQERLQFF.

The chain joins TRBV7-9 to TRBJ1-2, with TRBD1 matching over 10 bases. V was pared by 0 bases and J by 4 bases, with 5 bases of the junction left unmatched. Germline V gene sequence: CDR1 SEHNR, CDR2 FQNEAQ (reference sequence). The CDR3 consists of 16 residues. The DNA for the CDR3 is TGTGCCAGCAGCTTAGCCGGGGGGACAGGGGCCTATGGCTACACCTTC. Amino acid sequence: CASSLAGGTGAYGYTF. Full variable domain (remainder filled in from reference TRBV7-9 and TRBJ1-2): DTGVSQNPRHKITKRGQNVTFRCDPISEHNRLYWYRQTLGQGPEFLTYFQNEAQLEKSRLLSDRFSAERPKGSFSTLEIQRTEQGDSAMYLCASSLAGGTGAYGYTFGSGTRLTVV.

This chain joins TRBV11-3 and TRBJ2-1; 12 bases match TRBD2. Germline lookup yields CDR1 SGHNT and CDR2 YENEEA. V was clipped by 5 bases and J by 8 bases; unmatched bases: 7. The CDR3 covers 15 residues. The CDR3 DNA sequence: TGTGCCAGCAGCCCTAGCGGGGGGGCGAGGGATGAGCAGTTCTTC. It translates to CASSPSGGARDEQFF.

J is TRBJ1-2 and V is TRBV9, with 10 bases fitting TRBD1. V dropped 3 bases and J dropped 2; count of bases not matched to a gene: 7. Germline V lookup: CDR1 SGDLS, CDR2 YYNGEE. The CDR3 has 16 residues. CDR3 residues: CASSAFGTGDNYGYTF. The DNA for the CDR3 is TGTGCCAGCAGCGCCTTCGGGACAGGGGACAACTATGGCTACACCTTC.

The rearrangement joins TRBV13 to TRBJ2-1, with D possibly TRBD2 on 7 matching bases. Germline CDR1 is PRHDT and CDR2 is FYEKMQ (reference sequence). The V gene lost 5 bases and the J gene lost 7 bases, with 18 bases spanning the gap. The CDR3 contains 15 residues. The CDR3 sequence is CASSPRGPDRNEQFF. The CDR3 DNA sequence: TGTGCCAGCAGCCCGCGGGGGCCCGATAGGAATGAGCAGTTCTTC.

The CDR3 region has the DNA TGTGCCAGCAGCTTACTTGCGGGGGCGAACACCGGGGAGCTGTTTTTT. It specifies CASSLLAGANTGELFF. The chain joins TRBV7-2 to TRBJ2-2; 7 bases match TRBD2. CDR1 and CDR2 from the germline V gene are SGHTA and FQGNSA. V gave up 2 bases and J gave up 0 bases; unmatched junction bases: 3. This CDR3 contains 16 residues.

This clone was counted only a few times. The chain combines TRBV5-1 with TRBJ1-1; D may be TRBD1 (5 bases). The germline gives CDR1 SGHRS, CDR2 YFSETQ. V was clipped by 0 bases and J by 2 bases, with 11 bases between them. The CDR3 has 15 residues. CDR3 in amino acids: CASSLVGGSNTEAFF. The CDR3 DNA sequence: TGCGCCAGCAGCTTGGTCGGGGGTTCAAACACTGAAGCTTTCTTT.

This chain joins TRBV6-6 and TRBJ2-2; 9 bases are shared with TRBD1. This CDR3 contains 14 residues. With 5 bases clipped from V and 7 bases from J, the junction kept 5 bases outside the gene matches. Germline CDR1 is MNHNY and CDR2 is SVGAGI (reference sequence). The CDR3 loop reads CASSMTGGSGELFF. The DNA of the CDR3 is TGTGCCAGCAGTATGACAGGGGGAAGCGGGGAGCTGTTTTTT.